This T cell receptor beta chain was found in a study of cytomegalovirus exposure and HLA in healthy donors. The primer mix had 60 Vbeta and 13 Jbeta primers. Profiling relied on immunoSEQ multiplex PCR, and the TCRdb table lists in-frame clones only, not all of them. The sample yields over 95,000 clones, 74% seen once. Losses at the gene ends were 4 bases for V and 0 bases for J; bases not matched to a gene: 6. Germline V CDR1 and CDR2: SGHRS, YFSETQ. The length of the CDR3 is 16 residues. About this clone itself: The antigen is unknown.

Findings and caveats of the study: Exclusion as indistinguishable affected some V segments, including TRBV6-2 and TRBV6-3.

This sequence was found in a human donor in good health. V usage is TRBV5-1 and J usage is TRBJ1-4, with 7 bases lining up with TRBD1. The sample was PBMCs. The CDR3 reads CASSLGTDATNEKLFF. CDR3 sequence (DNA): TGCGCCAGCAGCCTAGGGACAGACGCAACTAATGAAAAACTGTTTTTT.